These T cell receptor beta chains were read from a single sample in a study of blood T cell repertoires in COVID-19. The assay was immunoSEQ multiplex PCR, and TCRdb's table has in-frame clones only and misses some. The sample lists tens of thousands of clones, approximately 90% occurring once. The sample was peripheral blood. The receptor source for this set is an older man with active or convalescent COVID-19. Each CDR3 is given with its conserved first and last residue. D genes are given only for firm matches. Not every row has a clone size; where given, it reads once, few, many or a size class.

>TRBD1|.|TRBV7-9|TRBJ1-5
CASSLGALTGVQPQHF
TGTGCCAGCAGCTTAGGCGCTTTGACAGGGGTTCAGCCCCAGCATTTT
>TRBD1|.|TRBV9|TRBJ1-1
CASSPGTGVTGTEAFF
TGTGCCAGCAGTCCCGGGACAGGGGTTACCGGGACTGAAGCTTTCTTT
>.|few|TRBV28|TRBJ1-5
CASRTRIHSNQPQHF
TGTGCCAGCAGGACCAGGATCCATAGCAATCAGCCCCAGCATTTT
>.|.|TRBV19|TRBJ2-7
CASRARGSYEQYF
TGTGCCAGTAGGGCCCGGGGTTCCTACGAGCAGTACTTC
>TRBD2|.|TRBV7-2|TRBJ2-2
CASSFSGINTGELFF
TGTGCCAGCAGCTTTAGCGGGATTAACACCGGGGAGCTGTTTTTT
>TRBD2|.|TRBV28|TRBJ2-1
CASSLSGTSYNEQFF
TGTGCCAGCAGTCTTTCCGGGACTAGTTACAATGAGCAGTTCTTC
>TRBD1|.|TRBV28|TRBJ2-7
CASQDRPYEQYF
TGTGCCTCCCAGGACAGGCCCTACGAGCAGTACTTC
>.|.|TRBV12-5|TRBJ2-3
CASGLGLTDTQYF
TGTGCTAGTGGTTTGGGGCTTACAGATACGCAGTATTTT
>.|.|TRBV6-1|TRBJ2-5
CASSDRQGGETQYF
TGTGCCAGCAGTGACCGACAGGGAGGAGAGACCCAGTACTTC
>.|few|TRBV5-1|TRBJ2-1
CASSALSHSYNEQFF
TGCGCCAGCAGCGCCCTTAGCCACTCCTACAATGAGCAGTTCTTC
>TRBD1|few|TRBV3-1/TRBV3-2|TRBJ1-2
CASSQVVAGTAPRANYGYTF
TGTGCCAGCAGCCAAGTAGTAGCCGGGACAGCCCCCCGAGCTAACTATGGCTACACCTTC
>.|.|TRBV6-5|TRBJ1-1
CASSYSRPNTEAFF
TGTGCCAGCAGTTACTCGAGGCCGAACACTGAAGCTTTCTTT
>TRBD1|.|TRBV5-1|TRBJ1-4
CASSLGQGGEKLFF
TGCGCCAGCAGCTTGGGACAGGGAGGTGAAAAACTGTTTTTT
>TRBD1|.|TRBV28|TRBJ1-6
CASSLTGTIGSPLHF
TGTGCCAGCAGCCTGACAGGGACGATTGGTTCACCCCTCCACTTT
>.|.|TRBV25-1|TRBJ1-3
CASSDRRAGNTIYF
TGTGCCAGCAGTGACCGCAGGGCTGGAAACACCATATATTTT
>TRBD1|.|TRBV28|TRBJ1-2
CASSSGTGGYGYTF
TGTGCCAGCAGTTCCGGGACAGGGGGCTATGGCTACACCTTC
>TRBD2|.|TRBV15|TRBJ2-7
CATSSILAGGNEQYF
TGTGCCACCAGCAGCATACTAGCGGGAGGAAACGAGCAGTACTTC
>.|.|TRBV24-1|TRBJ1-1
CATSDLRGSEAFF
TGTGCCACCAGTGATTTGCGAGGAAGTGAAGCTTTCTTT
>TRBD1|.|TRBV5-1|TRBJ1-6
CASTMTGDSPLHF
TGCGCCAGCACTATGACAGGGGATTCACCCCTCCACTTT
>.|.|TRBV28|TRBJ1-2
CASSLSPGNYGYTF
TGTGCCAGCAGTTTATCCCCCGGGAACTATGGCTACACCTTC
>.|once|TRBV20-1|TRBJ1-2
CSASYWSGSGSYGYTF
TGCAGTGCTAGTTACTGGAGCGGGTCCGGGAGCTATGGCTACACCTTC
>.|.|TRBV2|TRBJ1-2
CASSASRLVRYTF
TGTGCCAGCAGTGCTAGCCGGTTGGTGCGCTACACCTTC
>.|.|TRBV28|TRBJ1-5
CASNPLARSNQPQHF
TGTGCCAGCAACCCTCTCGCCAGAAGCAATCAGCCCCAGCATTTT
>TRBD1|.|TRBV5-1|TRBJ2-3
CASSLGQGVGTDTQYF
TGCGCCAGCAGCTTGGGACAGGGGGTCGGCACAGATACGCAGTATTTT
>TRBD1|.|TRBV30|TRBJ1-6
CAWRVTGGFSPLHF
TGTGCCTGGAGGGTGACAGGGGGTTTTTCACCCCTCCACTTT
>.|.|TRBV19|TRBJ1-2
CASSIDRTGNYGYTF
TGTGCCAGTAGTATAGATCGTACGGGGAACTATGGCTACACCTTC
>TRBD2|.|TRBV7-2|TRBJ2-3
CASRPAGGDTDTQYF
TGTGCCAGCAGACCAGCGGGAGGAGACACAGATACGCAGTATTTT
>.|.|TRBV19|TRBJ1-6
CASSIAGGGTPLHF
TGTGCCAGTAGTATCGCGGGGGGCGGAACACCCCTCCACTTT
>.|.|TRBV10-3|TRBJ1-5
CAISEPGTRPQHF
TGTGCCATCAGTGAACCAGGAACCAGGCCCCAGCATTTT
>.|once|TRBV5-1|TRBJ2-3
CASSLALASDTQYF
TGCGCCAGCAGCTTGGCACTAGCTTCGGATACGCAGTATTTT
>TRBD1|.|TRBV9|TRBJ2-7
CASSVEGQGIYEQYF
TGTGCCAGCAGCGTAGAGGGACAGGGTATCTACGAGCAGTACTTC
>.|.|TRBV5-1|TRBJ2-7
CASSPVLADYEQYF
TGCGCCAGCAGCCCAGTCCTAGCTGACTACGAGCAGTACTTC
>TRBD2|once|TRBV5-1|TRBJ2-1
CASSLAGGPPPNEQFF
TGCGCCAGCAGTTTAGCGGGAGGGCCCCCCCCCAATGAGCAGTTCTTC
>.|.|TRBV9|TRBJ2-5
CASSVGGGGVETQYF
TGTGCCAGCAGCGTTGGAGGAGGGGGCGTGGAGACCCAGTACTTC
>.|.|TRBV27|TRBJ1-2
CASRPGRHYGYTF
TGTGCCAGCAGACCAGGGCGGCACTATGGCTACACCTTC
>TRBD1|.|TRBV9|TRBJ1-1
CASSVGTGGPNTEAFF
TGTGCCAGCAGCGTGGGGACAGGGGGCCCGAACACTGAAGCTTTCTTT
>.|few|TRBV6-5|TRBJ2-7
CASRTGIFYEQYF
TGTGCCAGCAGAACAGGTATCTTCTACGAGCAGTACTTC